This paragraph covers one TCR beta chain sequence. One end of the junction is discordant with germline, which a read error may explain. The CDR3 contains 17 residues. Germline CDR1 LNHNV, CDR2 YYDKDF (reference sequence). Assay: immunoSEQ multiplex PCR; the TCRdb copy retains only in-frame clones and omits some. The data contain over 110,000 clones, roughly 79% of them seen just once; the ten biggest clones take up less than 2.5%. The sample originates from a study of blood T cell repertoires in COVID-19. The specimen was peripheral blood. J is TRBJ2-5 and V is TRBV15; perhaps TRBD2 as D (6 bases). The TCR comes from a woman aged 60-75 years with acute or convalescent COVID-19. The CDR3 bases are TGTGCCACCAGCAGAGATGCTGGCGGGGCGGACCACGAGACCCAGTACTTC. Amino acid sequence: CATSRDAGGADHETQYF.